Listed here are 26 T cell receptor beta chains from one sample, sequenced in a study of PD-1 blockade in classical Hodgkin lymphoma. Using immunoSEQ multiplex PCR, the repertoire was profiled, and TCRdb retains in-frame clones only, with some absent. The sample has some 13,000 clones; more than 90% are singletons. Each and every patient relapsed after autologous stem cell transplantation, and patients got differing brentuximab vedotin exposure. Source: peripheral blood mononuclear cells (PBMCs), taken at baseline. These receptor sequences come from a human donor with classical Hodgkin lymphoma.

The V gene is TRBV5-1, the J gene TRBJ1-5; no clear D. The CDR3 extends over 15 amino acids. With 0 bases removed from V and 6 bases from J, the gap between germline ends came to 13 bases. CDR1 and CDR2 from the germline V gene are SGHRS and YFSETQ. The CDR3 reads CASSLVPGVGQPQHF. The CDR3 DNA sequence: TGCGCCAGCAGCTTGGTTCCCGGGGTCGGTCAGCCCCAGCATTTT.

The rearrangement joins TRBV5-6 to TRBJ2-5; 9 positions match TRBD1. CDR3 size: 15 residues. Looked up from germline, CDR1 is SGHDT and CDR2 is YYEEEE. Germline trimming cut 0 bases from V and 5 bases from J; bases unmatched to any gene: 5. CDR3: CASSLGDRDMETQYF. CDR3 coding DNA: TGTGCCAGCAGCTTGGGGGACAGGGATATGGAGACCCAGTACTTC. Full variable domain (missing parts from reference TRBV5-6 and TRBJ2-5): DAGVTQSPTHLIKTRGQQVTLRCSPKSGHDTVSWYQQALGQGPQFIFQYYEEEERQRGNFPDRFSGHQFPNYSSELNVNALLLGDSALYLCASSLGDRDMETQYFGPGTRLLVL.

CDR3 region: CSVPGQNYGYTF. DNA for the CDR3: TGCAGCGTGCCGGGACAGAACTATGGCTACACCTTC. The rearrangement links TRBV29-1 to TRBJ1-2; 7 positions match TRBD1. Trimming removed 6 bases from V and 2 bases from J; junction bases left unmatched: 3. The germline gives CDR1 SQVTM, CDR2 ANQGSEA. The CDR3 covers 12 residues.

The chain carries TRBV5-1 and TRBJ2-5; the D gene is possibly TRBD2 (6 bases). There are 16 residues in the CDR3. Germline lookup yields CDR1 SGHRS and CDR2 YFSETQ. The V end was cut by 4 bases, the J end by 1 base, with 17 bases between. This CDR3 reads CASSEGRLGSQETQYF. In nucleotides, the CDR3 is TGCGCCAGCAGCGAGGGGAGGCTGGGCTCCCAAGAGACCCAGTACTTC.

The chain couples TRBV9 to TRBJ2-2; tentative D call: TRBD1 (5 bases). Germline V lookup: CDR1 SGDLS, CDR2 YYNGEE. The CDR3 totals 18 residues. V was clipped by 4 bases and J by 6 bases, with 25 bases between them. CDR3 in DNA: TGTGCCAGCAGCCCCCGCTTAAAAGGGGCATCCAGGTCCGGGGAGCTGTTTTTT. Translation: CASSPRLKGASRSGELFF.

The V and J genes are TRBV6-6 and TRBJ1-1; 9 positions agree with TRBD1. Germline lookup yields CDR1 MNHNY and CDR2 SVGAGI (reference sequence). V lost 3 bases to trimming and J lost 4 bases; unmatched junction nucleotides: 9. CDR3 length: 16 amino acids. CDR3 region: CASSYRGGTGSTEAFF. As DNA, the CDR3 is TGTGCCAGCAGTTATCGCGGGGGGACAGGGAGCACTGAAGCTTTCTTT.

The chain recombines TRBV12-5 with TRBJ1-2; D remains unclear. This CDR3 has 11 residues. CDR1 and CDR2 from the germline V gene are LGHNT and FRNRAP. Trimming stripped 5 bases from V and 4 bases from J, with 5 bases between. CDR3 region: CASGGAYGYTF. The CDR3 DNA reads TGTGCTAGTGGTGGTGCCTATGGCTACACCTTC.

Judged by abundance, this clone is large. This chain links TRBV28 with TRBJ2-3; the D gene could be TRBD1 or TRBD2 (5 bases each). Trimming removed 3 bases at V and 9 bases at J, with 25 bases between. This CDR3 has 17 amino acids. Per germline, CDR1 MDHEN and CDR2 SYDVKM. CDR3 in amino acids: CASSFDPGTRALSTQYF. Here the CDR3 DNA reads TGTGCCAGCAGTTTCGATCCCGGGACCAGAGCCTTATCAACGCAGTATTTT.

This chain connects TRBV5-1 to TRBJ1-5; D may be TRBD1 (5 bases). Germline V gives CDR1 SGHRS, CDR2 YFSETQ. The V and J ends lost 8 bases and 3 bases respectively, with 15 bases between them. The CDR3 loop spans 14 amino acids. The CDR3 is CASRDGAFNQPQHF. The CDR3 nucleotides read TGCGCCAGTAGGGACGGGGCCTTCAATCAGCCCCAGCATTTT.

The rearrangement links TRBV11-2 to TRBJ2-3, with a possible D match to TRBD2 (6 bases). The length of the CDR3 is 13 residues. CDR1 and CDR2 from the germline V gene are SGHAT and FQNNGV. V lost 8 bases, J lost 3 bases, and 12 bases lay in between. The DNA of the CDR3 is TGTGCCAGCCGAAGGAGGGTGACAGATACGCAGTATTTT. Protein sequence: CASRRRVTDTQYF.

The chain employs TRBV10-2 and TRBJ2-7; D unresolved. Trimming stripped 5 bases from V and 3 bases from J, with 5 bases between. Germline V CDR1 and CDR2: WSHSY, SAAADI. This CDR3 is built from 11 residues. CDR3 protein: CASSSDYEQYF. The DNA of the CDR3 is TGCGCCAGCAGTTCAGACTACGAGCAGTACTTC.

The J gene is TRBJ2-5, the V gene TRBV4-2; 10 bases line up with TRBD2. Germline CDR1 is LGHNA and CDR2 is YNFKEQ. The CDR3 contains 16 residues. Unmatched junction bases numbered 5, after V lost 0 bases and J lost 4 bases. Here the CDR3 DNA reads TGTGCCAGCAGCCAAGATCTAGCGGGGGAAGGAGAGACCCAGTACTTC. Translated: CASSQDLAGEGETQYF.

J is TRBJ2-7 and V is TRBV14; D ambiguous. The CDR3 spans 13 residues. The V and J ends lost 3 bases and 5 bases respectively, with 11 bases between them. Germline assignment: CDR1 SGHDN and CDR2 FVKESK. This chain's CDR3 is CASSHLGVHEQYF. CDR3 sequence (DNA): TGTGCCAGCAGCCACCTTGGGGTCCACGAGCAGTACTTC. Filled out from reference TRBV14 and TRBJ2-7, the complete variable domain reads EAGVTQFPSHSVIEKGQTVTLRCDPISGHDNLYWYRRVMGKEIKFLLHFVKESKQDESGMPNNRFLAERTGGTYSTLKVQPAELEDSGVYFCASSHLGVHEQYFGPGTRLTVT.

The V gene is TRBV11-2, the J gene TRBJ2-1; no reliable D call. This CDR3 has 16 amino acids. Per germline, CDR1 SGHAT and CDR2 FQNNGV. V was trimmed by 5 bases and J by 1 base, leaving 15 bases between them. Written as DNA, the CDR3 is TGTGCCAGCAGCGGGCCTTCCGTTGCGTCCTACAATGAGCAGTTCTTC. Translation gives CASSGPSVASYNEQFF.

The chain combines TRBV28 with TRBJ1-1; D uncertain. Germline loops: CDR1 MDHEN, CDR2 SYDVKM. The V and J ends lost 3 bases and 2 bases respectively, with 10 bases between them. This CDR3 is 14 amino acids long. The CDR3 sequence: CASSLIGGNTEAFF. The CDR3 region has the DNA TGTGCCAGCAGTTTGATAGGAGGTAACACTGAAGCTTTCTTT.

J is TRBJ2-3 and V is TRBV5-1; 7 bases align to TRBD1. There are 14 residues in the CDR3. CDR1 and CDR2 from the germline V gene are SGHRS and YFSETQ. With V trimmed by 6 bases and J by 0 bases, 4 bases remained unmatched. CDR3 in DNA: TGCGCCAGCAAACAGGGGTTAAGCACAGATACGCAGTATTTT. Translation gives CASKQGLSTDTQYF.

The chain employs TRBV7-9 and TRBJ2-5; D gene uncertain. The germline gives CDR1 SEHNR, CDR2 FQNEAQ (reference sequence). The CDR3 is made up of 15 amino acids. Trimming pared 4 bases from V and 2 bases from J, leaving 14 bases between. The CDR3 sequence: CASSSSWMSQETQYF. CDR3 sequence (DNA): TGTGCCAGCAGCTCCTCTTGGATGTCACAAGAGACCCAGTACTTC.

The chain has TRBV6-5 and TRBJ1-1; possibly TRBD1 for D (6 bases). Germline-derived CDR1 and CDR2 are MNHEY and SVGAGI. Trimming removed 7 bases at V and 4 bases at J, with 19 bases between. CDR3 length equals 15 residues. The CDR3 reads CASNQGSIGITEAFF. The CDR3 bases are TGTGCCAGCAATCAGGGGTCCATAGGGATCACTGAAGCTTTCTTT.

The CDR3 DNA follows: TGCGCCAGCAGCCTGCCTACAGGGACGAACACTGAAGCTTTCTTT. It yields the protein CASSLPTGTNTEAFF. The J gene is TRBJ1-1, the V gene TRBV5-1; perhaps TRBD1 as D (6 bases). Germline CDR1 and CDR2: SGHRS and YFSETQ. The CDR3 is made up of 15 amino acids. The ends were cut back, 4 bases at V and 1 base at J, with 14 bases in the middle. Together with reference TRBV5-1 and TRBJ1-1, the CDR3 gives the full variable domain: KAGVTQTPRYLIKTRGQQVTLSCSPISGHRSVSWYQQTPGQGLQFLFEYFSETQRNKGNFPGRFSGRQFSNSRSEMNVSTLELGDSALYLCASSLPTGTNTEAFFGQGTRLTVV.

The chain recombines TRBV9 with TRBJ2-7; 7 bases align to TRBD1. The CDR3 loop spans 14 amino acids. In germline, CDR1 is SGDLS, CDR2 YYNGEE. J was trimmed by 2 bases and V by 0 bases; bases with no gene match: 2. This CDR3 reads CASSVGDSPYEQYF. DNA for the CDR3: TGTGCCAGCAGCGTAGGGGACAGTCCCTACGAGCAGTACTTC.

The chain is built from TRBV28 and TRBJ1-2, with a tentative D call TRBD1 (5 bases). The CDR3 spans 14 residues. Trimming pared 6 bases from V and 4 bases from J, leaving 15 bases between. Germline CDR1 reads MDHEN; CDR2 reads SYDVKM. CDR3 DNA sequence: TGTGCCAGCAGAAATTCGACAGCCATCTATGGCTACACCTTC. Translating gives CASRNSTAIYGYTF.

This chain links TRBV5-6 with TRBJ1-3; 8 bases agree with TRBD1. Looked up from germline, CDR1 is SGHDT and CDR2 is YYEEEE. There are 18 residues in the CDR3. Germline trimming cut 2 bases from V and 4 bases from J; bases unmatched to any gene: 14. The CDR3 nucleotides are TGTGCCAGCAGCTTCGGGAATCACGGGACAGGAGCCGGAAACACCATATATTTT. It is translated as CASSFGNHGTGAGNTIYF.

The chain employs TRBV2 and TRBJ2-3, with D perhaps TRBD1 (6 bases). Trimming removed 6 bases at V and 2 bases at J, with 9 bases between. CDR1 is SNHLY and CDR2 is FYNNEI in the germline V gene. The CDR3 is made up of 13 amino acids. The CDR3 loop reads CASSRDITDTQYF. CDR3 bases: TGTGCCAGCAGCAGGGACATCACAGATACGCAGTATTTT. Full variable domain (outside the CDR3, taken from reference TRBV2 and TRBJ2-3): EPEVTQTPSHQVTQMGQEVILRCVPISNHLYFYWYRQILGQKVEFLVSFYNNEISEKSEIFDDQFSVERPDGSNFTLKIRSTKLEDSAMYFCASSRDITDTQYFGPGTRLTVL.

The V call is TRBV7-3, the J call TRBJ2-1; 10 nucleotides align to TRBD1. The V segment lost 4 bases and the J segment 2 bases; nucleotides outside the gene matches: 11. The CDR3 runs to 18 residues. Germline loops: CDR1 SGHTA, CDR2 FQGTGA. As DNA, the CDR3 is TGTGCCAGCAGCTCAAGGGCCGAGGGACAGGGGCCCTACAATGAGCAGTTCTTC. This codes for CASSSRAEGQGPYNEQFF.

This sequence joins TRBV6-5 and TRBJ1-3, with D unresolved. The CDR3 is 16 amino acids. Germline V gene data show CDR1 as MNHEY and CDR2 as SVGAGI. The V and J ends lost 4 bases and 2 bases respectively, with 15 bases between them. CDR3 protein: CASSLFGNNPGNTIYF. CDR3 nucleotide sequence: TGTGCCAGCAGTTTGTTTGGAAATAATCCTGGAAACACCATATATTTT.

This clone has only one observation. J is TRBJ1-6 and V is TRBV11-2; D possibly corresponds to TRBD1 (5 bases). Trimming took off 4 bases at V and 7 bases at J, with 17 bases between the two ends. This CDR3 region has 16 residues. Germline V gene data show CDR1 as SGHAT and CDR2 as FQNNGV. CDR3 bases: TGTGCCAGCAGCTGGCGAACCCGACGGGACAATTCACCCCTCCACTTT. Translating gives CASSWRTRRDNSPLHF.